This T cell receptor (beta chain) was identified in a study of cytomegalovirus exposure and HLA in healthy donors. Only a few counts were recorded for this clone. No antigen is known for it. Germline lookup yields CDR1 SGHRS and CDR2 YFSETQ. J gave up 0 bases and V 0 bases, and 7 bases lay outside the gene matches. The CDR3 sequence is 18 residues long. Primers for the PCR totalled 60 Vbeta and 13 Jbeta. Repertoires were generated with immunoSEQ multiplex PCR, while TCRdb's copy carries only in-frame clones and drops some. Among 95,000 to 150,000 clones listed, 65% to 90% were seen once. Likely unrecorded immune exposures existed in these nominally healthy donors. Regarding the study as a whole: Among CMV-associated TCR beta chains, most appeared HLA-restricted in a later analysis.

V usage is TRBV5-1 and J usage is TRBJ2-3; 10 bases map to TRBD2. Sequenced input: PBMCs. The receptor's source is a man aged 30-40 years in good health and CMV-seronegative. CDR3: CASSLGASGGPSTDTQYF. CDR3 nucleotides: TGCGCCAGCAGCTTGGGGGCTAGCGGGGGCCCCAGCACAGATACGCAGTATTTT. Complete variable domain (other parts from reference TRBV5-1 and TRBJ2-3): KAGVTQTPRYLIKTRGQQVTLSCSPISGHRSVSWYQQTPGQGLQFLFEYFSETQRNKGNFPGRFSGRQFSNSRSEMNVSTLELGDSALYLCASSLGASGGPSTDTQYFGPGTRLTVL.